This T cell receptor (beta chain) was documented in a study of T-cell reconstitution after alpha-beta-depleted transplantation in children. Germline values: CDR1 DFQATT, CDR2 SNEGSKA (reference sequence). V gave up 7 bases and J gave up 7 bases; unmatched junction bases: 17. The CDR3 has 16 residues. Molecular barcoding with unique molecular identifiers was used for the TCRbeta library. One entry per CDR3 protein, called by TCRdb with MiXCR from the PCR reads. The sample records just over 950,000 distinct CDR3 sequences, roughly 31% being singletons. Study-level findings and limits: Surviving recipient T cells and thymic progenitors underlay high day-60 TCRbeta diversity in some patients. Alpha-beta T cells present about two months after transplant were reported to originate from several hundred expanded graft clones.

This clonotype appeared a few times. Antigen unknown. The starting material was PBMCs, mostly from graft donor cells, obtained 360 days after TCRalphabeta/CD19-depleted stem cell transplant. The receptor was isolated from a boy under two years old who had a stem cell transplant for SCID, so the T cells may come from the graft donor. The V gene is TRBV20-1, the J gene TRBJ2-7, with 12 bases lining up with TRBD2. The DNA of the CDR3 is TGCAGTGTTAGCTCCGCACTAGCGGGGGGTCCTGGGGAGCAGTACTTC. As protein: CSVSSALAGGPGEQYF.